What follows describes a single TCR beta chain. Methods used by the authors: Estimated nucleated cell counts came from reference gene primer amplification. TCRdb's copy holds only in-frame clones and misses some; the assay was immunoSEQ multiplex PCR. The DNA was the basis for D and trimming; V, J and clone size are from that table. The sample lists some 150,000 clones; around 86% were seen once. These data come from a study of blood T cell repertoires in COVID-19. Overall study: COVID-19 samples collected from the United States, Italy and Spain covered acute and convalescent phases. T cells, B-cell-depleted T cells, or PBMCs supplied cDNA or gDNA.

The CDR3 is 15 amino acids. The V segment lost 4 bases and the J segment 2 bases; nucleotides outside the gene matches: 6. Germline-derived CDR1 and CDR2 are MNHEY and SVGAGI. Sequencing was performed on peripheral blood. The chain employs TRBV6-5 and TRBJ2-7, with 9 bases matching TRBD2. The source is a man in his 70s with acute or convalescent COVID-19. The CDR3 reads CASSSGSGRAYEQYF. CDR3 nucleotides: TGTGCCAGCAGTTCGGGTAGCGGGAGAGCCTACGAGCAGTACTTC.